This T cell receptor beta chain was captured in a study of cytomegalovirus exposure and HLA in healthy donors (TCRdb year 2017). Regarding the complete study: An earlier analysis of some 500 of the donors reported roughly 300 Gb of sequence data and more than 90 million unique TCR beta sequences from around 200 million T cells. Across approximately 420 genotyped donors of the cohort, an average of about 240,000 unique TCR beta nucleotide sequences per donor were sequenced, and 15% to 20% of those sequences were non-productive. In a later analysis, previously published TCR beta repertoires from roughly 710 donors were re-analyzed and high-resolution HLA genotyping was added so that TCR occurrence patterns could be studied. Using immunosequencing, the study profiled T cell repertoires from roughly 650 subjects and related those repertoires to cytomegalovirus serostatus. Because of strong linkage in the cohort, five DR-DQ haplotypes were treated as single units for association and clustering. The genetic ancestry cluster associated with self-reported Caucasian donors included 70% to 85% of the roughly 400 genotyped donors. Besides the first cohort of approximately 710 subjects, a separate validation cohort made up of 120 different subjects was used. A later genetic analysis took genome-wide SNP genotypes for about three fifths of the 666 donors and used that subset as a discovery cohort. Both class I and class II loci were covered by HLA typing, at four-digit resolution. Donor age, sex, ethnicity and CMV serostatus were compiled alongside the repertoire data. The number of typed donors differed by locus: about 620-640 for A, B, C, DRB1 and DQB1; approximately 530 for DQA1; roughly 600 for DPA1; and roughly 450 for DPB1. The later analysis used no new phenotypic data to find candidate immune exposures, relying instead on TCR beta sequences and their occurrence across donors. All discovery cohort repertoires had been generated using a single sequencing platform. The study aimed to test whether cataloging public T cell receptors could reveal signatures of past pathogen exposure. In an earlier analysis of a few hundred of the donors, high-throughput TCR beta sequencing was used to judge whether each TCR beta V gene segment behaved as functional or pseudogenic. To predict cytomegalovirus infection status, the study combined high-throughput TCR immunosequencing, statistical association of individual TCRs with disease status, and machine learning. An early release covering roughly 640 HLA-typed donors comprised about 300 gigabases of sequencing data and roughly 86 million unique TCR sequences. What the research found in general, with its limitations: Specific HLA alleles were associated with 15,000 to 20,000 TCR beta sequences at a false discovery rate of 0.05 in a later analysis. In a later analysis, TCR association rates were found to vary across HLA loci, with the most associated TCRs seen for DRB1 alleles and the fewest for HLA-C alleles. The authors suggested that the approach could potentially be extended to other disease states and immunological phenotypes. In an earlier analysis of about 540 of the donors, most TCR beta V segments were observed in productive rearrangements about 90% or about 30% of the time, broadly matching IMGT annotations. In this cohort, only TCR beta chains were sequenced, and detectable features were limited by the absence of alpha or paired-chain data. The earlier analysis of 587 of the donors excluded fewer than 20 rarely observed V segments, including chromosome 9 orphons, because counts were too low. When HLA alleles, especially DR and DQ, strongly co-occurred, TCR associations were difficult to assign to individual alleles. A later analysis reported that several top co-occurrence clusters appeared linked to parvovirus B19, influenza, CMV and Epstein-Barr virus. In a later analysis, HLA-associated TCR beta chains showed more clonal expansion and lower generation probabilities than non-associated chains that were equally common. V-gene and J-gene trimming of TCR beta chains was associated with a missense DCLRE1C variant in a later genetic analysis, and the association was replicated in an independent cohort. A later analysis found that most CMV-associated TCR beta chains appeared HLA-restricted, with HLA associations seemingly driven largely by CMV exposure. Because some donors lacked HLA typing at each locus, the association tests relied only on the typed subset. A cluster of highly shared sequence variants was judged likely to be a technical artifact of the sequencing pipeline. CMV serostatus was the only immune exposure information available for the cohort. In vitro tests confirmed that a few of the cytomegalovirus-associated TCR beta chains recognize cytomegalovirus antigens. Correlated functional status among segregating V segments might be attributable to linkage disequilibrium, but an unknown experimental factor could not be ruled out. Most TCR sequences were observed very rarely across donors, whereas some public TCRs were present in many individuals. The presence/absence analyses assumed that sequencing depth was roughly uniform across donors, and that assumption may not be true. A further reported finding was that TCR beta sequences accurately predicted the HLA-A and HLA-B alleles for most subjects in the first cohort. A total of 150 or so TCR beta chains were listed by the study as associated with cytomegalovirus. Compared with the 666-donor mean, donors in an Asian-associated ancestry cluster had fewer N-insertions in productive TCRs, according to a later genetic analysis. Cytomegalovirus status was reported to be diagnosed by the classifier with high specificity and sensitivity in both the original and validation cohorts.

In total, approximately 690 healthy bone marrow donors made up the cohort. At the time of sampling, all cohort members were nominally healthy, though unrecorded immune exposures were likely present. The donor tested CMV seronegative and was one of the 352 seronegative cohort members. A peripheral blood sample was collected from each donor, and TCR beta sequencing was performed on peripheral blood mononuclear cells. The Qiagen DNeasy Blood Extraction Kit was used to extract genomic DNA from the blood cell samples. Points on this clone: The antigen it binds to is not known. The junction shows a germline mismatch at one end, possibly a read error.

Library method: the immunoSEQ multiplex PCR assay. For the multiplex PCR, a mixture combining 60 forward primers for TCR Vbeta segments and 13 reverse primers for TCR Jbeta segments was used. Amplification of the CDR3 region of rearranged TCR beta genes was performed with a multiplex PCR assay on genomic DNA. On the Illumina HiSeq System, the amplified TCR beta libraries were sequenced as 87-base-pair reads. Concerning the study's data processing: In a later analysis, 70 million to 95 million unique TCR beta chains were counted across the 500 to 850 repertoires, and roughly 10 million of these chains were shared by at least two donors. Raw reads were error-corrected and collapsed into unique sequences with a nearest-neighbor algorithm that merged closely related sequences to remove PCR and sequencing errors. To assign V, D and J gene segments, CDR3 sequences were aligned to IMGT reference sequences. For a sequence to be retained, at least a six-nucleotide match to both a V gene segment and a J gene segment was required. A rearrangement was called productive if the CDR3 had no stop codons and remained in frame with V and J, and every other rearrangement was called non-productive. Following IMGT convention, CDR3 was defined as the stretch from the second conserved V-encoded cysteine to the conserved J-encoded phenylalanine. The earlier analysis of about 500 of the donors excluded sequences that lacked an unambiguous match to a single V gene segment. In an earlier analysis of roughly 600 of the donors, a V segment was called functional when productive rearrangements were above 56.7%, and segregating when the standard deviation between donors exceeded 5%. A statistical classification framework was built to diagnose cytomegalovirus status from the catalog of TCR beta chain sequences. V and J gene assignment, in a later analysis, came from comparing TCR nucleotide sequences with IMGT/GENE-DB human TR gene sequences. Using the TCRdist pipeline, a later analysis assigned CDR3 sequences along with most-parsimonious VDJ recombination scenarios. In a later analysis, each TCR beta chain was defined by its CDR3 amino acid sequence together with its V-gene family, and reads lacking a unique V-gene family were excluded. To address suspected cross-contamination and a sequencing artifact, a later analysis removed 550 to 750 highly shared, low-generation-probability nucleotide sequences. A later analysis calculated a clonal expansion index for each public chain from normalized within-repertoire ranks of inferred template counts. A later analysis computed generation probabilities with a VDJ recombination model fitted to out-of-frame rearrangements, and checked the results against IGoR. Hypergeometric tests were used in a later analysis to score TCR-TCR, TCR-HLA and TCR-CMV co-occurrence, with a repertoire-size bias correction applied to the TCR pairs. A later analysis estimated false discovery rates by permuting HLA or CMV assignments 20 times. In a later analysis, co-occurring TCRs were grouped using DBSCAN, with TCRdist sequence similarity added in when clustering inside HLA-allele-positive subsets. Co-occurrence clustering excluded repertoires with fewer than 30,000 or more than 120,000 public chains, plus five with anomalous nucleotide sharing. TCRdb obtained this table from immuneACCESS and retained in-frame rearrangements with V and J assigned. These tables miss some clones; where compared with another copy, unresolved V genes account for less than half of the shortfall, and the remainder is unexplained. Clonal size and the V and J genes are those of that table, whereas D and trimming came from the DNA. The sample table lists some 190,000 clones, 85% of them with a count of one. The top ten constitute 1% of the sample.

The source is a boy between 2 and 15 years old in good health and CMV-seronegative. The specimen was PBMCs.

CDR3 region: CSSSPKLALPYEQYF. The DNA sequence follows: TGTTCCAGCAGCCCTAAACTAGCGCTTCCCTACGAGCAGTACTTC. The chain is made from TRBV7-9 and TRBJ2-7; TRBD2 lines up with 7 middle nucleotides. Sequences SEHNR (CDR1) and FQNEAQ (CDR2) are obtained from the germline V gene (reference sequence). The cysteine opens and the phenylalanine closes a CDR3 of 15 amino acids. Only the CDR3 part of the read is kept: 45 bases, read in frame from the first base.